Below are 27 T cell receptor beta chains sequenced from a single sample in a study of identical twins. TCRdb re-called the 5' RACE reads through MiXCR, storing one row per CDR3 protein. The sample has about 900,000 distinct CDR3 sequences, about 12% seen once. The data also belong to a second study, concerning yellow fever vaccine responses in identical twins.

The sample comprised PBMCs. The receptors derive from a woman in her late teens or twenties in good health.

This chain uses TRBV7-8 with TRBJ2-3; TRBD2 matches at 7 bases. After removal of 5 bases from V and 0 bases from J, the junction contained 8 bases not matched to a gene. The CDR3 totals 16 residues. In germline, CDR1 is SGHVS, CDR2 FQNEAQ. The CDR3 is CASSHEAGVSTDTQYF. The CDR3 region has the DNA TGTGCCAGCAGCCACGAGGCGGGAGTTAGCACAGATACGCAGTATTTT.

This clonotype was detected ten times or more. The junction shows a germline mismatch at one end, possibly a read error. The rearrangement uses TRBV12-3 or TRBV12-4 and TRBJ2-1; D is unresolved. This CDR3 has 14 residues. CDR3 DNA: TGTGCCAGCGGTTTCCGGACCGGGTACAATGAGCAGTTCTTC. Its protein product is CASGFRTGYNEQFF.

The chain is built from TRBV28 and TRBJ1-5; 8 nucleotides line up with TRBD1. CDR1 and CDR2 from the germline V gene are MDHEN and SYDVKM. The CDR3 is 15 amino acids. With 2 bases clipped from V and 2 bases from J, the junction kept 2 bases outside the gene matches. The CDR3 protein is CASSLPRGRNQPQHF. The CDR3 DNA follows: TGTGCCAGCAGTTTACCCAGGGGGCGCAATCAGCCCCAGCATTTT.

This clonotype was picked up many times. V usage is TRBV3-1 and J usage is TRBJ2-7; D is undetermined. Trimming removed 2 bases from V and 7 bases from J, with 12 bases in between. The CDR3 totals 13 residues. CDR1 LGHDT and CDR2 YNNKEL come from the germline V gene (reference sequence). The CDR3: CASSQNNMGEQYF. CDR3 nucleotide sequence: TGTGCCAGCAGCCAAAATAATATGGGGGAGCAGTACTTC.

The rearrangement joins TRBV10-3 to TRBJ2-5; D tentatively fits TRBD1 or TRBD2 (5 bases each). The CDR3 consists of 15 residues. Germline assignment: CDR1 ENHRY and CDR2 SYGVKD. V was shortened by 0 bases and J by 5 bases, with 13 bases between the two germline ends. CDR3 residues: CAISESNNGGETQYF. The CDR3 coding sequence is TGTGCCATCAGTGAGTCGAATAATGGGGGTGAGACCCAGTACTTC.

This chain joins TRBV10-3 and TRBJ2-7; 7 bases line up with TRBD1. The trim removed 7 bases at V and 0 bases at J, leaving 3 bases unmatched. This CDR3 spans 13 amino acids. Germline V gives CDR1 ENHRY, CDR2 SYGVKD. CDR3 in amino acids: CAIKDRSSYEQYF. The CDR3 DNA reads TGTGCCATCAAGGACAGGTCCTCCTACGAGCAGTACTTC.

V is TRBV6-1 and J is TRBJ1-1; tentative D call: TRBD1 (6 bases). Trimming took off 6 bases at V and 0 bases at J, with 14 bases between the two ends. This CDR3 comprises 15 residues. Per germline, CDR1 MNHNS and CDR2 SASEGT. CDR3 loop: CASRGQGLMNTEAFF. CDR3 bases: TGTGCCAGCAGGGGGCAGGGGCTCATGAACACTGAAGCTTTCTTT.

This clonotype came up a few times. The J gene is TRBJ2-7, the V gene TRBV2, with D possibly matching TRBD2 (5 bases). This CDR3 comprises 14 residues. Trimming removed 7 bases from V and 0 bases from J, with 13 bases in between. CDR1 is SNHLY, CDR2 FYNNEI, per germline. CDR3 DNA: TGTGCCAGCACCACAGCGGTTAGCTCCTACGAGCAGTACTTC. Protein sequence: CASTTAVSSYEQYF.

This clonotype was counted only a few times. The chain carries TRBV12-3 or TRBV12-4 and TRBJ2-4; D gene ambiguous. Trimming shortened V by 2 bases and J by 4 bases, and 18 bases separated the two germline ends. The CDR3 is 17 residues long. CDR3 bases: TGTGCCAGCAGTTTAATCTACATAGGGCAAGGAAAAAACATTCAGTACTTC. Its translation: CASSLIYIGQGKNIQYF.

This clonotype was recorded at least ten times. This chain joins TRBV2 and TRBJ2-1; maybe TRBD2 (6 bases). Looked up from germline, CDR1 is SNHLY and CDR2 is FYNNEI. Trimming stripped 2 bases from V and 5 bases from J, with 13 bases between. CDR3 length: 15 amino acids. CDR3: CASSETSSKNNEQFF. For the CDR3, the DNA is TGTGCCAGCAGTGAAACTAGCTCCAAGAACAATGAGCAGTTCTTC. The full variable domain, rest sourced from reference TRBV2 and TRBJ2-1, is EPEVTQTPSHQVTQMGQEVILRCVPISNHLYFYWYRQILGQKVEFLVSFYNNEISEKSEIFDDQFSVERPDGSNFTLKIRSTKLEDSAMYFCASSETSSKNNEQFFGPGTRLTVL.

This clonotype occurred many times. The J gene is TRBJ2-1, the V gene TRBV5-1; the match to TRBD2 covers 11 bases. After removal of 5 bases from V and 6 bases from J, the junction contained 7 bases not matched to a gene. Germline assignment: CDR1 SGHRS and CDR2 YFSETQ. This CDR3 comprises 15 residues. Here the CDR3 reads CASSASGLAVNEQFF. The CDR3 DNA reads as TGCGCCAGCAGTGCTTCGGGACTAGCGGTCAATGAGCAGTTCTTC.

This clonotype was seen only a few times. The chain employs TRBV24-1 and TRBJ2-1; D not certain. Germline V gene data show CDR1 as KGHDR and CDR2 as SFDVKD. The length of the CDR3 is 11 residues. V was cut by 9 bases and J by 4 bases, with 6 bases left in between. The CDR3 reads CATQGYNEQFF. For the CDR3, the DNA is TGTGCCACCCAAGGGTACAATGAGCAGTTCTTC.

The chain links TRBV20-1 to TRBJ2-1; 9 positions match TRBD2. Per germline, CDR1 DFQATT and CDR2 SNEGSKA (reference sequence). V trimming: 3 bases; J trimming: 5 bases; junction bases outside the gene matches: 8. The CDR3 has 15 amino acids. CDR3 sequence (DNA): TGCAGTGCTAGCCGGCTAGCGGGACTCGACAATGAGCAGTTCTTC. This codes for CSASRLAGLDNEQFF.

This clonotype was detected only a few times. The chain carries TRBV4-2 and TRBJ2-2, with 11 bases aligning to TRBD1. Germline assignment: CDR1 LGHNA and CDR2 YNFKEQ. V lost 3 bases, J lost 5 bases, and 5 bases stayed unmatched. CDR3 length: 16 amino acids. The DNA for the CDR3 is TGTGCCAGCAGCCAGGGACAGGGGGAAGGAACCGGGGAGCTGTTTTTT. Its translation: CASSQGQGEGTGELFF.

The chain combines TRBV7-3 with TRBJ2-1; 15 positions match TRBD2. V was clipped by 5 bases and J by 9 bases; unmatched bases: 11. Germline V lookup: CDR1 SGHTA, CDR2 FQGTGA. The CDR3 extends over 17 amino acids. This CDR3 is CASSQGLAGGPSIEQFF. The CDR3 DNA reads TGTGCCAGCAGCCAAGGACTAGCGGGAGGGCCATCTATTGAGCAGTTCTTC.

This clonotype was found a few times. The V call is TRBV15, the J call TRBJ2-7, with D perhaps matching TRBD2 (6 bases). The germline V and J ends were trimmed by 2 bases and 7 bases, with 15 bases remaining between them. The V gene's germline CDR1 is LNHNV and CDR2 YYDKDF (reference sequence). The CDR3 has 14 amino acids. CDR3 nucleotide sequence: TGTGCCACCAGCAGAAAGGGACCGGCGGGGGAGCAGTACTTC. Translating it yields CATSRKGPAGEQYF.

This clonotype was found a few times. This chain uses TRBV19 with TRBJ2-7; 8 nucleotides agree with TRBD2. Germline V gene data show CDR1 as LNHDA and CDR2 as SQIVND (reference sequence). The CDR3 totals 14 residues. V shed 4 bases, J shed 2 bases, and the junction held 4 bases outside the gene matches. The DNA of the CDR3 is TGTGCCAGTAGTAGGACTAGCCAGCCCTACGAGCAGTACTTC. It specifies CASSRTSQPYEQYF.

This clonotype came up a few times. The gene calls are TRBV2 and TRBJ1-3; 8 bases fit TRBD1. The CDR3 contains 15 residues. The germline V gene encodes CDR1 SNHLY and CDR2 FYNNEI. With 6 bases clipped from V and 4 bases from J, the junction kept 8 bases outside the gene matches. This CDR3 is CASREQGAPGNTIYF. CDR3 sequence (DNA): TGTGCCAGCAGGGAGCAGGGGGCGCCGGGAAACACCATATATTTT.

The DNA for the CDR3 is TGTGCCAGCAGTGAACTCTTTTACACTGAAGCTTTCTTT. Translation: CASSELFYTEAFF. The rearrangement links TRBV2 to TRBJ1-1; no reliable D call. The ends were cut back, 2 bases at V and 3 bases at J, with 7 bases in the middle. The CDR3 extends over 13 amino acids. Germline assignment: CDR1 SNHLY and CDR2 FYNNEI.

This clonotype was seen only a few times. This rearrangement joins TRBV12-3 or TRBV12-4 to TRBJ2-1; 8 bases agree with TRBD2. This CDR3 has 16 amino acids. The V gene end was trimmed by 6 bases and the J gene end by 5 bases; junction bases not matched to a gene: 12. The CDR3 DNA reads as TGTGCCAGCAGCCCGCGTTCGGGGGGGCTCGACAATGAGCAGTTCTTC. This translates into CASSPRSGGLDNEQFF.

This clonotype has only a few counts. The chain joins TRBV6-1 to TRBJ1-3, with D possibly being TRBD1 (5 bases). Trimming pared 4 bases from V and 0 bases from J, leaving 7 bases between. Germline assignment: CDR1 MNHNS and CDR2 SASEGT. The CDR3 is 14 amino acids. CDR3 DNA: TGTGCCAGCAGTGGGACAATCTCTGGAAACACCATATATTTT. As protein: CASSGTISGNTIYF.

This clonotype has at least ten counts. V is TRBV28 and J is TRBJ1-5, with D possibly matching TRBD1 (5 bases). This CDR3 is 15 amino acids long. V was cut by 2 bases and J by 5 bases, with 13 bases left in between. Germline V gene lookup returns CDR1 MDHEN and CDR2 SYDVKM. The CDR3 reads CASSLSFWGDQPQHF. The CDR3 DNA reads as TGTGCCAGCAGTTTAAGTTTCTGGGGCGATCAGCCCCAGCATTTT. The variable domain in full, with the rest retrieved from reference TRBV28 and TRBJ1-5, is DVKVTQSSRYLVKRTGEKVFLECVQDMDHENMFWYRQDPGLGLRLIYFSYDVKMKEKGDIPEGYSVSREKKERFSLILESASTNQTSMYLCASSLSFWGDQPQHFGDGTRLSIL.

This clonotype was seen a handful of times. J is TRBJ2-4 and V is TRBV5-1; the match to TRBD1 covers 9 bases. CDR1 is SGHRS and CDR2 is YFSETQ in the germline V gene. The CDR3 consists of 15 residues. V trimming: 3 bases; J trimming: 6 bases; junction bases outside the gene matches: 7. CDR3 in amino acids: CASSSQGAHGNIQYF. CDR3 nucleotides: TGCGCCAGCAGCTCACAGGGGGCGCATGGAAACATTCAGTACTTC.

This clonotype was seen many times. V is TRBV29-1 and J is TRBJ1-1, with D unclear. This CDR3 is 13 amino acids long. Germline assignment: CDR1 SQVTM and CDR2 ANQGSEA. Trimming removed 3 bases from V and 1 base from J, with 9 bases in between. For the CDR3, the DNA is TGCAGCGTTGAGTCGGGCTCGAACACTGAAGCTTTCTTT. This encodes CSVESGSNTEAFF. Full variable domain (rest looked up from reference TRBV29-1 and TRBJ1-1): SAVISQKPSRDICQRGTSLTIQCQVDSQVTMMFWYRQQPGQSLTLIATANQGSEATYESGFVIDKFPISRPNLTFSTLTVSNMSPEDSSIYLCSVESGSNTEAFFGQGTRLTVV.

This clonotype was seen more than once but under ten times. The CDR3 DNA reads TGCAGCGCACTCGCAAGCCTAGCGGGAGAAAACTACGAGCAGTACTTC. Its protein product is CSALASLAGENYEQYF. This chain joins TRBV29-1 and TRBJ2-7; TRBD2 matches 10 bases. The ends lost 7 bases at V and 3 bases at J; junction bases unmatched: 15. The CDR3 sequence is 16 residues long. CDR1 and CDR2 from the germline V gene are SQVTM and ANQGSEA.

This clonotype was observed a few times. This rearrangement joins TRBV6-1 to TRBJ2-1; 8 nucleotides line up with TRBD1. The V segment lost 8 bases and the J segment 4 bases; nucleotides outside the gene matches: 10. The CDR3 consists of 15 residues. Looked up from germline, CDR1 is MNHNS and CDR2 is SASEGT. CDR3 DNA: TGTGCCAGCGGGAAGGACAGGGTGGCATACAATGAGCAGTTCTTC. Its protein is CASGKDRVAYNEQFF.

This chain connects TRBV7-6 to TRBJ2-1; D is perhaps TRBD2 (5 bases). The CDR3 is 18 residues long. Per the germline V gene, CDR1 is SGHVS and CDR2 is FNYEAQ. V was shortened by 7 bases and J by 1 base, with 23 bases between the two germline ends. The CDR3 here is CASTLKLKEVGSYNEQFF. CDR3 DNA sequence: TGTGCCAGCACACTAAAATTGAAGGAGGTCGGGTCCTACAATGAGCAGTTCTTC.